One T cell receptor beta chain is described in this entry. The data derive from a study of blood T cell repertoires in COVID-19. Study as a whole: The samples span acute and convalescent COVID-19 from the United States, Italy and Spain.

Only in-frame clones appear in the TCRdb table, and some are missing; sequencing was by immunoSEQ multiplex PCR. Here the sample spans 140,000 to 150,000 clones, about nine tenths being singletons. The V segment lost 0 bases and the J segment 4 bases; nucleotides outside the gene matches: 7. Germline values: CDR1 LNHNV, CDR2 YYDKDF (reference sequence). This CDR3 is built from 17 residues. The clonotype comes from a human donor in a cohort sampled during active COVID-19. The specimen was peripheral blood. The chain couples TRBV15 to TRBJ2-3, with TRBD2 matching 10 bases. The CDR3 spells CATSRDLSGGGPDTQYF. In DNA form, the CDR3 reads TGTGCCACCAGCAGAGATCTAAGCGGGGGGGGGCCAGATACGCAGTATTTT.